These T cell receptor beta chains were read from a single sample in a study of shared clonotypes between healthy human individuals. Sequencing used immunoSEQ multiplex PCR; TCRdb keeps in-frame clones, though not all of them. The data hold about 1,900,000 clones, with approximately 94% observed a single time. The sample was naive CD8+ T cells sorted from blood. These receptors were taken from a man aged 18 to 29 in good health. Each CDR3 is given with its conserved first and last residue. D genes are given only for firm matches. Size values are once, few and many counts, or a class for expanded clones, and some rows have none.

clone size | J gene | D gene | CDR3 length | V gene | CDR3 DNA | CDR3 protein
- | TRBJ2-1 | - | 14 | TRBV19 | TGTGCCAGTAGTATAGATGCCGAAGTTCATGAGCAGTTCTTC | CASSIDAEVHEQFF
- | TRBJ2-1 | TRBD1 | 19 | TRBV2 | TGTGCCAGCAGGGAAGGGACAGGGGGCGGCCCCATATCCTACAATGAGCAGTTCTTC | CASREGTGGGPISYNEQFF
- | TRBJ2-7 | - | 11 | TRBV11-2 | TGTGCCAGCAGCTACCCCCTAGGGCAGTACTTC | CASSYPLGQYF
- | TRBJ1-2 | TRBD1 | 16 | TRBV7-6 | TGTGCCAGCAGCTTAGGGGACAGGCCTCCTAACTATGGCTACACCTTC | CASSLGDRPPNYGYTF
- | TRBJ2-5 | - | 12 | TRBV6-5 | TGTGCCAGCAGTTCGGCCGAAGAGACCCAGTACTTC | CASSSAEETQYF
- | TRBJ2-1 | TRBD2 | 13 | TRBV6-6 | TGTGCCAGTAGCGGGGGGGCCTACAATGAGCAGTTCTTC | CASSGGAYNEQFF
- | TRBJ1-1 | TRBD1 | 14 | TRBV4-3 | TGCGCCAGCAGCCCTGTGGACAGGGGTGGTGAAGCTTTCTTT | CASSPVDRGGEAFF
- | TRBJ2-7 | - | 17 | TRBV7-8 | TGTGCCAGCAGCTTAGGACCAGAAGGGGTAGGAGACTACGAGCAGTACTTC | CASSLGPEGVGDYEQYF
- | TRBJ2-7 | TRBD2 | 13 | TRBV7-9 | TGTGCCAGCGCGACTAGCGGGACCTACGAGCAGTACTTC | CASATSGTYEQYF
- | TRBJ2-7 | - | 13 | TRBV7-2 | TGTGCCAGCAGCCTCCAGGGGAACTACGAGCAGTACTTC | CASSLQGNYEQYF
- | TRBJ2-3 | - | 13 | TRBV6-5 | TGTGCCAGCAGTCAGACTAACACAGATACGCAGTATTTT | CASSQTNTDTQYF
- | TRBJ2-7 | - | 14 | TRBV5-6 | TGTGCCAGCAGCTTGGGAGGACAGATCCCCGAGCAGTACTTC | CASSLGGQIPEQYF
- | TRBJ1-6 | TRBD1 | 16 | TRBV15 | TGTGCCACCAGCAGAGTAGGCGACAGGGCAAATTCACCCCTCCACTTT | CATSRVGDRANSPLHF
- | TRBJ1-2 | - | 16 | TRBV4-3 | TGCGCCAGCAGCCAAGATTACGGAAACTCTAACTATGGCTACACCTTC | CASSQDYGNSNYGYTF
- | TRBJ1-6 | TRBD1 | 15 | TRBV7-9 | TGTGCCAGCAGTATAATACAGGGGGCGGTTTCACCCCTCCACTTT | CASSIIQGAVSPLHF
- | TRBJ1-3 | - | 14 | TRBV9 | TGTGCCAGCGGCTCAGGGTTTTTTGGAAACACCATATATTTT | CASGSGFFGNTIYF
- | TRBJ1-1 | - | 13 | TRBV7-9 | TGTGCCAGCAGCCCCATCGGGGTGGCTGAAGCTTTCTTT | CASSPIGVAEAFF
- | TRBJ1-3 | - | 15 | TRBV7-9 | TGTGCCAGCAGCGATGGGGCGAGGGTTGGAAACACCATATATTTT | CASSDGARVGNTIYF
- | TRBJ2-7 | - | 14 | TRBV2 | TGTGCCAGCTTCACCGGGCAGGGACCGTGGGAGCAGTACTTC | CASFTGQGPWEQYF
- | TRBJ2-5 | TRBD2 | 14 | TRBV7-9 | TGTGCCAGCGCACTGACTAGCGGGCAAGAGACCCAGTACTTC | CASALTSGQETQYF
- | TRBJ1-5 | - | 14 | TRBV4-1 | TGCGCCAGCAGCCTCGACTGGGAGGATCAGCCCCAGCATTTT | CASSLDWEDQPQHF
- | TRBJ2-3 | - | 16 | TRBV4-3 | TGCGCCAGCAGCCAAGTCCCCGCTAGAGACACAGATACGCAGTATTTT | CASSQVPARDTDTQYF
- | TRBJ1-2 | - | 15 | TRBV19 | TGTGCCAGTAGTATAGAGGGCAGGGTCGCCTATGGCTACACCTTC | CASSIEGRVAYGYTF
- | TRBJ2-2 | - | 14 | TRBV15 | TGTGCCACCAGCAGAGATCGCCCTACCGGGGAGCTGTTTTTT | CATSRDRPTGELFF
- | TRBJ2-7 | - | 13 | TRBV6-5 | TGTGCCAGCAGTTACGGGGTTCCCTACGAGCAGTACTTC | CASSYGVPYEQYF
- | TRBJ1-1 | - | 15 | TRBV13 | TGTGCCAGCAGCACGTACAGGGAAGCAAGCACTGAAGCTTTCTTT | CASSTYREASTEAFF
- | TRBJ2-7 | TRBD1 | 15 | TRBV15 | TGTGCCACCAGCAGGGACTGGACAGGGGGCGACGAGCAGTACTTC | CATSRDWTGGDEQYF
- | TRBJ2-7 | TRBD1 | 14 | TRBV27 | TGTGCCAGCAGACGGACAGGGGGAGACTACGAGCAGTACTTC | CASRRTGGDYEQYF
once | TRBJ1-4 | - | 11 | TRBV6-6 | TGTGCCAGCAGTTACGGAGAAAAACTGTTTTTT | CASSYGEKLFF
- | TRBJ2-7 | - | 18 | TRBV11-2 | TGTGCCAGCAGCTTATCCCTGGACATGGGTTTATTACCCTACGAGCAGTACTTC | CASSLSLDMGLLPYEQYF
- | TRBJ1-5 | - | 14 | TRBV10-2 | TGCGCCAGCAGGGGGGGGACCGACGGTCAGCCCCAGCATTTT | CASRGGTDGQPQHF
- | TRBJ2-3 | TRBD2 | 17 | TRBV27 | TGTGCCAGCAGTTTACTAGCGGGAGGGACTAGCACAGATACGCAGTATTTT | CASSLLAGGTSTDTQYF
- | TRBJ2-7 | - | 13 | TRBV6-5 | TGTGCCAGCAGTGGACCCGGGCTCTACGAGCAGTACTTC | CASSGPGLYEQYF
once | TRBJ2-1 | - | 12 | TRBV6-5 | TGTGCCAGCAGTCAAGACTCAAATGAGCAGTTCTTC | CASSQDSNEQFF
- | TRBJ2-7 | - | 14 | TRBV7-6 | TGTGCCAGCAGCTTAGAGGGGGGGAACTACGAGCAGTACTTC | CASSLEGGNYEQYF
- | TRBJ2-4 | - | 16 | TRBV5-6 | TGTGCCAGCAGCTTGGGGGCTAGCGAATCCAAAAACATTCAGTACTTC | CASSLGASESKNIQYF
- | TRBJ1-2 | TRBD1 | 13 | TRBV28 | TGTGCCAGCAGTTTCCTCGACAGGGGAAGGGCGGAGTTC | CASSFLDRGRAEF
- | TRBJ2-7 | TRBD1 | 15 | TRBV27 | TGTGCCACCCGGTGGGGAGACAGGGGAGAGTCCGAGCAGTACTTC | CATRWGDRGESEQYF
- | TRBJ2-3 | - | 15 | TRBV19 | TGTGCCAGAGCCCTCCTCAGCCAGAGCACAGATACGCAGTATTTT | CARALLSQSTDTQYF
- | TRBJ1-1 | TRBD1 | 17 | TRBV4-1 | TGCGCCAGCAGCCATTTGACAACAGGGGGCGCGGGTACTGAAGCTTTCTTT | CASSHLTTGGAGTEAFF
- | TRBJ1-1 | - | 15 | TRBV13 | TGTGCCAGCAACCCTCTAGGGGGTGGCGGCACTGAAGCTTTCTTT | CASNPLGGGGTEAFF
- | TRBJ2-2 | - | 16 | TRBV7-9 | TGTGCCAGCAGCTTAGCGCTACAGGGGAACACCGGGGAGCTGTTTTTT | CASSLALQGNTGELFF
- | TRBJ2-1 | - | 16 | TRBV11-2 | TGTGCCAGCAGCTTAGATAATGGGGGAGTGAACAATGAGCAGTTCTTC | CASSLDNGGVNNEQFF
- | TRBJ2-3 | - | 17 | TRBV7-6 | TGTGCCAGCAGCTTAGCCCCCGGGGGCAGGTTCGGGGATACGCAGTATTTT | CASSLAPGGRFGDTQYF
- | TRBJ1-1 | TRBD1 | 15 | TRBV6-6 | TGTGCCAGCAGTTACACGGGACAGGGGGGCACTGAAGCTTTCTTT | CASSYTGQGGTEAFF
- | TRBJ2-2 | - | 16 | TRBV18 | TGTGCCAGCTCCCCTGAGGGGCGGGAAGACACCGGGGAGCTGTTTTTT | CASSPEGREDTGELFF
once | TRBJ2-7 | TRBD2 | 14 | TRBV10-1 | TGCGCCAGCAGTGAGGCTGGCGGGAGGGACGAGCAGTACTTC | CASSEAGGRDEQYF
- | TRBJ2-3 | TRBD2 | 17 | TRBV27 | TGTGCCAGCAGTTCCACCGTAGCGGGAGGGCCGTCTTCTACGCAGTATTTT | CASSSTVAGGPSSTQYF
- | TRBJ1-5 | TRBD1 | 14 | TRBV10-2 | TGCGCCAGCAGCTGGACAGGGGGCGGTCAGCCCCAGCATTTT | CASSWTGGGQPQHF
- | TRBJ2-7 | - | 16 | TRBV18 | TGTGCCAGCTCACCAGGCGCTTTACGGTTCCACTACGAGCAGTACTTC | CASSPGALRFHYEQYF
- | TRBJ1-4 | - | 14 | TRBV4-1 | TGCGCCAGCAGCCCTCAGGACATGGCGGAAAAACTGTTTTTT | CASSPQDMAEKLFF
- | TRBJ2-2 | - | 13 | TRBV10-3 | TGTGCCATCAGACAGGGTGAGACCGGGGAGCTGTTTTTT | CAIRQGETGELFF
- | TRBJ1-2 | - | 15 | TRBV13 | TGTGCCAGCAGCTTAGCGGGACTGCCTAACTATGGCTACACCTTC | CASSLAGLPNYGYTF